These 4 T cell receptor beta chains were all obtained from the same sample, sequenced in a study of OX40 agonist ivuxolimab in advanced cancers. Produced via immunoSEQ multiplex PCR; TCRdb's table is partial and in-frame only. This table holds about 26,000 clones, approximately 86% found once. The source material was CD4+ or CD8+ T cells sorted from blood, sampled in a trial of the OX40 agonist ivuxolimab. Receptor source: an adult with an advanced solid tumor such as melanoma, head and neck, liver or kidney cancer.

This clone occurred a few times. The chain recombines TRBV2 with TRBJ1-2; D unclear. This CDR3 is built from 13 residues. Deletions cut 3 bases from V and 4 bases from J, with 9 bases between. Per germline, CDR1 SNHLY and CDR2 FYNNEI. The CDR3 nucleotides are TGTGCCAGCAGTGAGGGCCAGCCCTATGGCTACACCTTC. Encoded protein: CASSEGQPYGYTF. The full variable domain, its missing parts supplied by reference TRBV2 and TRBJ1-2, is EPEVTQTPSHQVTQMGQEVILRCVPISNHLYFYWYRQILGQKVEFLVSFYNNEISEKSEIFDDQFSVERPDGSNFTLKIRSTKLEDSAMYFCASSEGQPYGYTFGSGTRLTVV.

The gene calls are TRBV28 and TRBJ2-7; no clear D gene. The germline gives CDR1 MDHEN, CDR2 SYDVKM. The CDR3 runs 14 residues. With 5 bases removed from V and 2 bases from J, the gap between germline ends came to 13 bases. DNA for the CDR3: TGTGCCAGCAGTCTATCGACTGGTACCTACGAGCAGTACTTC. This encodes CASSLSTGTYEQYF.

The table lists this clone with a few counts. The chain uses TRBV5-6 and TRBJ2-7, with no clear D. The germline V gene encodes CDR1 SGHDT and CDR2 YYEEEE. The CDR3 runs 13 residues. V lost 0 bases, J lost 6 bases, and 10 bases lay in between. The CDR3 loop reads CASSLGQTGEQYF. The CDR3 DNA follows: TGTGCCAGCAGCTTGGGGCAGACGGGCGAGCAGTACTTC.

The CDR3 loop is CASSPLLTANTGELFF. CDR3 bases: TGTGCCAGCTCGCCCCTCCTGACCGCGAACACCGGGGAGCTGTTTTTT. The chain carries TRBV19 and TRBJ2-2; unclear D gene. Germline loops: CDR1 LNHDA, CDR2 SQIVND (reference sequence). The germline V and J ends were trimmed by 9 bases and 0 bases, with 17 bases remaining between them. CDR3 size: 16 residues.